The T cell receptor (beta chain) under discussion was sequenced for a study of metastatic and nonmetastatic thyroid tumors. Across the study: Malignant thyroid and benign thyroid patients provided blood and tumor or nodule tissue whose repertoires were compared.

In germline, CDR1 is MDHEN, CDR2 SYDVKM. The length of the CDR3 is 14 residues. MiXCR reprocessed the PCR reads for TCRdb. The sample includes around 19,000 clones, roughly 15% of them seen just once. This clone showed up just a few times. One end of the junction is discordant with germline, which a read error may explain. Patients were all untreated before their thyroid surgery. The sequenced sample consisted of tumor tissue. This receptor was obtained from a female donor with papillary thyroid cancer or a benign thyroid nodule (not recorded which). Some clones in this sample may be carry-over from other donors' samples. This chain joins TRBV28 and TRBJ2-7, with 8 bases aligning to TRBD1. The CDR3 DNA reads TGTGCCAGCAGTACCTGGACAGGGCTCTACGAGCATTACTTC. Encoded protein: CASSTWTGLYEHYF.